This TCR beta chain was profiled in a study of T cell responses to AZD1222 COVID-19 vaccine. The data were produced by immunoSEQ multiplex PCR, yet TCRdb's version contains in-frame clones alone and is incomplete. Of more than 75,000 clones listed, around 93% are singletons. The material was peripheral blood, obtained 28 days after the second AZD1222 dose. This receptor was taken from an adult who received the AZD1222 COVID-19 vaccine.

The CDR3 reads CASTRTGSSNQPQHF. The CDR3 nucleotides are TGTGCCAGTACCCGGACAGGGTCTAGCAATCAGCCCCAGCATTTT. The chain joins TRBV19 to TRBJ1-5; TRBD1 matches at 8 bases. The CDR3 runs to 15 residues. With V trimmed by 7 bases and J by 0 bases, 5 bases remained unmatched. Germline assignment: CDR1 LNHDA and CDR2 SQIVND (reference sequence).